Following are 28 T cell receptor beta chains from one sample sequenced in a study of human T cells and chemical hapten exposure. MiXCR was run by TCRdb on the RACE reads, yielding one entry per CDR3 protein. The sample holds approximately 97,000 distinct CDR3 sequences, roughly 27% seen once. Time point meaning: patch test 3, about 24 weeks after DPC sensitization. Regarding treatment: therapeutic diphenylcyclopropenone sensitization with weekly scalp DPC. The input for sequencing was whole blood, taken in connection with sensitization to the hapten diphenylcyclopropenone (DPC). The receptor source for this set is a man between 40 and 49 years old with alopecia areata. Some clones in this sample may be carry-over from other donors' samples.

The chain uses TRBV7-9 and TRBJ2-6; no clear D. This CDR3 region has 15 residues. V was cut by 4 bases and J by 0 bases, with 7 bases left in between. The germline V gene has CDR1 SEHNR and CDR2 FQNEAQ (reference sequence). The CDR3 here is CASSYFGSGANVLTF. CDR3 nucleotides: TGTGCCAGCAGCTATTTCGGCTCTGGGGCCAACGTCCTGACTTTC.

This clonotype was recorded a few times. The chain combines TRBV12-3 or TRBV12-4 with TRBJ2-3; possible D gene TRBD2, 6 bases. CDR3 size: 13 residues. V shed 0 bases and J shed 6 bases, with 7 bases lying between them. This CDR3 is CASSLAGGDTQYF. The CDR3 DNA follows: TGTGCCAGCAGTTTAGCGGGAGGTGATACGCAGTATTTT.

The V gene is TRBV27, the J gene TRBJ2-5; maybe TRBD1 (5 bases). Germline values: CDR1 MNHEY, CDR2 SMNVEV (reference sequence). The V end lost 5 bases, the J end lost 7 bases, and 14 bases lay between the germline ends. The CDR3 has 13 amino acids. CDR3 residues: CASSPPGLVTQYF. The CDR3, as DNA: TGTGCCAGCAGTCCGCCAGGGTTGGTGACCCAGTACTTC.

The genes are TRBV4-3 and TRBJ2-3, with 7 positions matching TRBD1. Germline V lookup: CDR1 LGHNA, CDR2 YSLEER. V dropped 2 bases and J dropped 1; count of bases not matched to a gene: 3. CDR3 size: 15 residues. This chain's CDR3 is CASSQRTGGTDTQYF. The DNA for the CDR3 is TGCGCCAGCAGCCAACGTACAGGGGGCACAGATACGCAGTATTTT.

The V and J genes are TRBV12-3 or TRBV12-4 and TRBJ1-2; no firm D call. The CDR3 sequence is 12 residues long. The germline V and J ends were trimmed by 3 bases and 6 bases, with 8 bases remaining between them. The CDR3 DNA reads as TGTGCCAGCAGTTTCTCCCAGAATGGCTACACCTTC. This translates into CASSFSQNGYTF.

V usage is TRBV29-1 and J usage is TRBJ2-1; D is unclear. Germline V lookup: CDR1 SQVTM, CDR2 ANQGSEA. The CDR3 extends over 13 amino acids. The V end lost 7 bases, the J end lost 0 bases, and 10 bases lay between the germline ends. CDR3 coding DNA: TGCAGCGGCGCGCAATCCTCCTACAATGAGCAGTTCTTC. Translation: CSGAQSSYNEQFF.

The chain is built from TRBV20-1 and TRBJ2-1; no clear D. Between the trimmed V and J ends, which lost 1 base and 6 bases, there was a span of 1 base. CDR1 is DFQATT and CDR2 is SNEGSKA in the germline V gene (reference sequence). There are 10 residues in the CDR3. The CDR3 DNA follows: TGCAGTGCTAGAGTCAATGAGCAGTTCTTC. Protein: CSARVNEQFF.

The V gene is TRBV10-3, the J gene TRBJ2-7; D perhaps matches TRBD1 (6 bases). Deletions cut 7 bases from V and 2 bases from J, with 12 bases between. CDR1 is ENHRY and CDR2 is SYGVKD in the germline V gene. This CDR3 has 13 residues. CDR3 loop: CAINLDSTYEQYF. CDR3 DNA: TGTGCCATCAATTTGGACAGTACCTACGAGCAGTACTTC.

This clonotype was seen a handful of times. The chain has TRBV29-1 and TRBJ2-1; TRBD2 aligns across 7 bases. This CDR3 is built from 14 residues. Germline-derived CDR1 and CDR2 are SQVTM and ANQGSEA. The V gene end was trimmed by 4 bases and the J gene end by 8 bases; junction bases not matched to a gene: 11. The CDR3, as DNA: TGCAGCGTTGTGTCTAGCGGAGTAGGCGATGAGCAGTTCTTC. Its translation: CSVVSSGVGDEQFF.

This clonotype has only a few counts. The V call is TRBV12-3 or TRBV12-4, the J call TRBJ1-1; D gene uncertain. Trimming removed 1 base from V and 4 bases from J, with 10 bases in between. The CDR3 runs to 14 residues. The CDR3 region is CASSLGQTVTEAFF. In nucleotides, the CDR3 is TGTGCCAGCAGTTTAGGACAAACTGTCACTGAAGCTTTCTTT.

The V gene is TRBV20-1, the J gene TRBJ2-3; D could derive from TRBD1 or TRBD2 (5 bases each). Trimming took off 6 bases at V and 5 bases at J, with 12 bases between the two ends. The CDR3 spans 12 residues. Germline assignment: CDR1 DFQATT and CDR2 SNEGSKA (reference sequence). CDR3 amino acids: CSAHRGGDTQYF. In DNA form, the CDR3 reads TGCAGTGCCCACCGTGGGGGAGATACGCAGTATTTT.

This chain joins TRBV18 and TRBJ2-3; D is unresolved. From germline, CDR1 is KGHSH and CDR2 LQKENI. Trimming removed 6 bases at V and 3 bases at J, with 16 bases between. This CDR3 spans 15 amino acids. CDR3 protein: CASSSVSLKTDTQYF. The CDR3 DNA follows: TGTGCCAGCTCCTCAGTAAGCTTAAAAACAGATACGCAGTATTTT. Looking up the rest from reference TRBV18 and TRBJ2-3 gives the full variable domain: NAGVMQNPRHLVRRRGQEARLRCSPMKGHSHVYWYRQLPEEGLKFMVYLQKENIIDESGMPKERFSAEFPKEGPSILRIQQVVRGDSAAYFCASSSVSLKTDTQYFGPGTRLTVL.

This clonotype has just a few counts. The rearrangement joins TRBV4-2 to TRBJ2-3; TRBD2 is a possible D gene (5 bases). The CDR3 sequence is 13 residues long. CDR1 and CDR2 (germline): LGHNA, YNFKEQ. V lost 2 bases, J lost 8 bases, and 11 bases lay in between. This CDR3 reads CASSQSPSGTQYF. For the CDR3, the DNA is TGTGCCAGCAGCCAAAGTCCCAGCGGTACGCAGTATTTT.

This clonotype was detected only a few times. The V gene is TRBV12-3 or TRBV12-4, the J gene TRBJ2-2; D is undetermined. The V gene lost 6 bases and the J gene lost 1 base, with 9 bases spanning the gap. The CDR3 has 14 amino acids. CDR3 region: CASSLTENTGELFF. The CDR3 DNA reads TGTGCCAGCAGCCTAACAGAGAACACCGGGGAGCTGTTTTTT.

This clonotype was counted many times. V and J are TRBV28 and TRBJ2-7; D is possibly TRBD2 (6 bases). Germline assignment: CDR1 MDHEN and CDR2 SYDVKM. V shed 5 bases and J shed 4 bases, with 15 bases lying between them. This CDR3 region has 14 residues. In nucleotides, the CDR3 is TGTGCCAGCAGTCCCGGGACTGGGGAATACGAGCAGTACTTC. Its translation: CASSPGTGEYEQYF.

J is TRBJ2-1 and V is TRBV20-1, with D possibly TRBD2 on 6 matching bases. Germline V CDR1 and CDR2: DFQATT, SNEGSKA (reference sequence). The ends were cut back, 5 bases at V and 5 bases at J, with 13 bases in the middle. This CDR3 spans 13 amino acids. CDR3 amino acids: CSAQPGTHNEQFF. The DNA for the CDR3 is TGCAGTGCTCAACCCGGGACTCACAATGAGCAGTTCTTC.

The chain uses TRBV5-5 and TRBJ1-1; no definite D call. CDR3 length equals 14 residues. CDR1 and CDR2 from the germline V gene are SGHKS and YYEKEE (reference sequence). V was clipped by 4 bases and J by 1 base, with 11 bases between them. The CDR3, as DNA: TGTGCCAGCAGCCGGTGGTGGCCGAACACTGAAGCTTTCTTT. Protein product: CASSRWWPNTEAFF.

This clonotype was counted only a few times. The chain carries TRBV2 and TRBJ2-7, with D uncertain. V was shortened by 4 bases and J by 3 bases, with 7 bases between the two germline ends. Germline V gene lookup returns CDR1 SNHLY and CDR2 FYNNEI. CDR3 length: 12 residues. CDR3 protein: CASSAQDYEQYF. Written as DNA, the CDR3 is TGTGCCAGCAGTGCCCAGGACTACGAGCAGTACTTC.

This clonotype has a handful of counts. The V gene is TRBV28, the J gene TRBJ1-1; no firm D call. This CDR3 region has 12 residues. Per the germline V gene, CDR1 is MDHEN and CDR2 is SYDVKM. Trimming stripped 2 bases from V and 0 bases from J, with 1 base between. The CDR3 reads CASSLLNTEAFF. The CDR3 coding sequence is TGTGCCAGCAGTTTACTGAACACTGAAGCTTTCTTT.

The gene calls are TRBV2 and TRBJ2-7; D is ambiguous. Trimming took 3 bases from V and 3 from J, leaving 18 bases between them. CDR3 length: 16 amino acids. Per the germline V gene, CDR1 is SNHLY and CDR2 is FYNNEI. CDR3 region: CASSDSGDGLRYEQYF. CDR3 nucleotides: TGTGCCAGCAGTGATTCCGGCGACGGTCTCCGCTACGAGCAGTACTTC.

This clonotype was recorded a few times. This chain uses TRBV2 with TRBJ1-1, with D possibly being TRBD1 (6 bases). V shed 4 bases and J shed 5 bases, with 11 bases lying between them. Germline V gene sequence: CDR1 SNHLY, CDR2 FYNNEI. The CDR3 contains 13 residues. The CDR3 here is CASSAQGSTEAFF. DNA for the CDR3: TGTGCCAGCAGTGCCCAGGGGTCGACTGAAGCTTTCTTT.

V gene TRBV10-3 combines with J gene TRBJ1-2; D uncertain. CDR1 and CDR2 (germline): ENHRY, SYGVKD. V was shortened by 6 bases and J by 5 bases, with 13 bases between the two germline ends. The CDR3 sequence is 13 residues long. The CDR3: CAISEDGPYGYTF. The CDR3 DNA reads TGTGCCATCAGCGAAGACGGTCCGTATGGCTACACCTTC.

In this sample, this clonotype turned up a few times. This rearrangement joins TRBV9 to TRBJ2-5; D is possibly TRBD1 (6 bases). Germline assignment: CDR1 SGDLS and CDR2 YYNGEE. Trimming removed 0 bases from V and 4 bases from J, with 10 bases in between. The CDR3 spans 14 residues. The CDR3 spells CASSVGVRGETQYF. CDR3 bases: TGTGCCAGCAGCGTAGGGGTCAGGGGAGAGACCCAGTACTTC.

The chain joins TRBV6-5 to TRBJ2-7, with 11 bases aligning to TRBD1. The ends lost 7 bases at V and 4 bases at J; junction bases unmatched: 6. Germline assignment: CDR1 MNHEY and CDR2 SVGAGI. The CDR3 covers 14 residues. DNA of the CDR3: TGTGCCAGCATCCGGACAGGGGGCGCGTACGAGCAGTACTTC. Its translation: CASIRTGGAYEQYF.

This clonotype was counted only a few times. V usage is TRBV29-1 and J usage is TRBJ2-7, with TRBD2 as a possible D gene (5 bases). CDR1 and CDR2 (germline): SQVTM, ANQGSEA. V shed 7 bases and J shed 7 bases, with 14 bases lying between them. The CDR3 totals 11 residues. CDR3 nucleotide sequence: TGCAGCGCCTCGGAACCGGGGGAGCAGTACTTC. Amino acid sequence: CSASEPGEQYF.

In this sample, this clonotype turned up many times. The rearrangement links TRBV5-5 to TRBJ2-5; no clear D gene. Germline lookup yields CDR1 SGHKS and CDR2 YYEKEE (reference sequence). V was shortened by 4 bases and J by 5 bases, with 15 bases between the two germline ends. This CDR3 region has 14 residues. CDR3 nucleotides: TGTGCCAGCAGCCTTACTACAGAGACGGAGACCCAGTACTTC. Translating it yields CASSLTTETETQYF.

The chain joins TRBV6-2 or TRBV6-3 to TRBJ2-7; no reliable D call. Germline assignment: CDR1 MNHEY and CDR2 SVGEGT. The CDR3 sequence is 14 residues long. V lost 6 bases, J lost 2 bases, and 14 bases lay in between. DNA of the CDR3: TGTGCCAGCAGGACCGACGGAGAAGCCTACGAGCAGTACTTC. Protein product: CASRTDGEAYEQYF.

This clonotype was picked up a small number of times. V and J are TRBV20-1 and TRBJ2-3; D is uncertain. The V end was cut by 2 bases, the J end by 1 base, with 7 bases between. Germline V gives CDR1 DFQATT, CDR2 SNEGSKA (reference sequence). The CDR3 extends over 13 amino acids. The CDR3: CSARWPRTDTQYF. CDR3 nucleotide sequence: TGCAGTGCTAGATGGCCTCGCACAGATACGCAGTATTTT.